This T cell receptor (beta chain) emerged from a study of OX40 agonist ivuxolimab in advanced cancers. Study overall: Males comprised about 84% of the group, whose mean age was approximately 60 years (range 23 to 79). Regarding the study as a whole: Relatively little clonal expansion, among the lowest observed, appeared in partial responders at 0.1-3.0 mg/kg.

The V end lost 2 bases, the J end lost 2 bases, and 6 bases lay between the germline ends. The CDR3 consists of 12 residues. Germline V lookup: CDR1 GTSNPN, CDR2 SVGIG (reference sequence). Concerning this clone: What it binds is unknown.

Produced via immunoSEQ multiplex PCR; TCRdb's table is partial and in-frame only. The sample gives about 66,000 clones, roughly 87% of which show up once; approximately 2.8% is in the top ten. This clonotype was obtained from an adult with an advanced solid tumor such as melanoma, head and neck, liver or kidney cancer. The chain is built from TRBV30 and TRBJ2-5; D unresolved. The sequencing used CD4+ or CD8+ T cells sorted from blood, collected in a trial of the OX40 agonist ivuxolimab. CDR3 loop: CAWSMPQETQYF. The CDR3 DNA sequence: TGTGCCTGGAGTATGCCGCAAGAGACCCAGTACTTC.